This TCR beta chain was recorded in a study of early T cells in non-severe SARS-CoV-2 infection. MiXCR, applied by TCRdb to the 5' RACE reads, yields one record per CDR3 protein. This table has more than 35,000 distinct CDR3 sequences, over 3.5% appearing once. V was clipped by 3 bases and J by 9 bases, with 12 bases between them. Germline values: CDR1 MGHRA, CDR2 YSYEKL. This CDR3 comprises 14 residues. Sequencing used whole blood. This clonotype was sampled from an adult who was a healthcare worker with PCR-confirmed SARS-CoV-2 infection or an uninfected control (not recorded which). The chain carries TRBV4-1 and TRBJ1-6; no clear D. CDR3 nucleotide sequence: TGCGCCAGCAGCCAGGAAAGGGCGCTTTCACCCCTCCACTTT. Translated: CASSQERALSPLHF.